This TCR beta chain was captured in a study of blood T cells in healthy people across ages. Whole-study results and caveats: Reliance upon unsorted PBMCs precluded definitive naive versus antigen-experienced comparison.

With 4 bases removed from V and 1 base from J, the gap between germline ends came to 14 bases. The CDR3 runs to 15 residues. CDR1 SGHKS and CDR2 YYEKEE come from the germline V gene (reference sequence). A sample-barcoded 5' primer and a J-beta primer mix were used in a second PCR of roughly 7 to 12 cycles. From the 5' RACE reads, TCRdb called clonotypes with MiXCR, one entry per CDR3 protein. Here the sample spans about a million distinct CDR3 sequences, under 50% being singletons. This clonotype showed up just a few times. Its antigen remains unidentified. The chain recombines TRBV5-5 with TRBJ1-1; TRBD1 might be the D (6 bases). The sample taken for sequencing was blood. This sequence was found in a man under 40 in good health. DNA for the CDR3: TGTGCCAGCAGCGCCCACAGGGCGGGGAACACTGAAGCTTTCTTT. It yields the protein CASSAHRAGNTEAFF.